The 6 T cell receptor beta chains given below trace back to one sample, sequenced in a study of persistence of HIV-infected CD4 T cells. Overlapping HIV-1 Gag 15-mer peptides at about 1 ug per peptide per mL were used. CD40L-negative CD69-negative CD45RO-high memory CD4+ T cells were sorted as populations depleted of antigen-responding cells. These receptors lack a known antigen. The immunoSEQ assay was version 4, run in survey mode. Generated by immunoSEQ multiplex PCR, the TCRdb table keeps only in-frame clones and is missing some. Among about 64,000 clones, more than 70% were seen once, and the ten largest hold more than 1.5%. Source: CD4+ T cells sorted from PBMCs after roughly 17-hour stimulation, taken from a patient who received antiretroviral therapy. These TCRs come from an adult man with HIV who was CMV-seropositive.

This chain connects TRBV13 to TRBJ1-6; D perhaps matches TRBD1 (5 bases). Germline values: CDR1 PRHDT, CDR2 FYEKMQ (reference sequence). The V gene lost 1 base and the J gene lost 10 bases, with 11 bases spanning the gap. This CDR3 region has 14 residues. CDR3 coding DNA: TGTGCCAGCAGCTTAGAAAGGGGAGACTCACCCCTCCACTTT. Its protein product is CASSLERGDSPLHF.

The CDR3 sequence: CASSQSHTNSGNTIYF. The CDR3 coding sequence is TGTGCCAGCAGCCAATCGCACACCAACTCTGGAAACACCATATATTTT. The chain couples TRBV16 to TRBJ1-3; D gene unclear. The germline V and J ends were trimmed by 0 bases and 0 bases, with 9 bases remaining between them. Germline CDR1 KGHSY, CDR2 FQNENV. The CDR3 is 16 residues long.

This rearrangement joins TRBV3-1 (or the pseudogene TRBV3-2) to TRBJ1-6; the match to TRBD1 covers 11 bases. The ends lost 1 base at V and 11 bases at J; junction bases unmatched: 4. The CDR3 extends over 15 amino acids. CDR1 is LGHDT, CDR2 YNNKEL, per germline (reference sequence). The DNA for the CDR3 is TGTGCCAGCAGCCAAGTGGACAGGGGGCGGGCACCCCTCCACTTT. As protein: CASSQVDRGRAPLHF.

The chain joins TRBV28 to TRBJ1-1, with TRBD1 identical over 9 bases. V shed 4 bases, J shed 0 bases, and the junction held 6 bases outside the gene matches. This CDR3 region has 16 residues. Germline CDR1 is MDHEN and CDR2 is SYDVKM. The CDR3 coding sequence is TGTGCCAGCAGTTCCACAGGGGGCAACCTGAACACTGAAGCTTTCTTT. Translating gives CASSSTGGNLNTEAFF. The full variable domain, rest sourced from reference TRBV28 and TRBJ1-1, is DVKVTQSSRYLVKRTGEKVFLECVQDMDHENMFWYRQDPGLGLRLIYFSYDVKMKEKGDIPEGYSVSREKKERFSLILESASTNQTSMYLCASSSTGGNLNTEAFFGQGTRLTVV.

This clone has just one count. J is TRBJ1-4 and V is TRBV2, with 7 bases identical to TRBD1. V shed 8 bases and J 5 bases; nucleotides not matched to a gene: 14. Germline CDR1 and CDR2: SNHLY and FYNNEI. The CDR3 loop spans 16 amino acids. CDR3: CASGRGGSQRNEKLFF. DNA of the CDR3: TGTGCCAGCGGCCGAGGGGGCTCACAAAGAAATGAAAAACTGTTTTTT.

CDR3 sequence (DNA): TGTGCCAGCAGTTTGCCTAATTCACCCCTCCACTTT. Protein product: CASSLPNSPLHF. The chain links TRBV28 to TRBJ1-6; D is ambiguous. The CDR3 loop spans 12 amino acids. Germline V lookup: CDR1 MDHEN, CDR2 SYDVKM. The V and J ends lost 3 bases and 6 bases respectively, with 3 bases between them.